The 30 T cell receptor beta chains below all came from one sample that was sequenced in a study of cytomegalovirus exposure and HLA in healthy donors. PCR involved 60 Vbeta and 13 Jbeta primers. TCRdb keeps only in-frame clones here, not all; method: immunoSEQ multiplex PCR. The table shows 210,000 or so clones, with 75% to 85% occurring only once. The specimen sequenced was PBMCs. These receptors were taken from a girl between 10 and 17 years old in good health and CMV-seronegative.

The chain recombines TRBV14 with TRBJ1-1, with D unclear. The CDR3 length is 13 residues. Deletions cut 1 base from V and 4 bases from J, with 7 bases between. Germline CDR1 reads SGHDN; CDR2 reads FVKESK. The CDR3 DNA sequence: TGTGCCAGCAGCCAAGGCTCCGGCACTGAAGCTTTCTTT. Translated: CASSQGSGTEAFF.

This clone was observed a handful of times. The chain carries TRBV7-9 and TRBJ1-1; TRBD1 matches at 8 bases. The CDR3 is made up of 15 amino acids. The trim removed 4 bases at V and 3 bases at J, leaving 7 bases unmatched. Germline CDR1 SEHNR, CDR2 FQNEAQ (reference sequence). The CDR3 DNA reads TGTGCCAGCAGCTCGAGACAGGGGTTGGACACTGAAGCTTTCTTT. Translation gives CASSSRQGLDTEAFF.

This chain uses TRBV30 with TRBJ1-2; D gene ambiguous. V was trimmed by 1 base and J by 4 bases, leaving 4 bases between them. This CDR3 spans 11 amino acids. Germline V gene lookup returns CDR1 GTSNPN and CDR2 SVGIG (reference sequence). The chain's CDR3 is CAWSALYGYTF. The CDR3 DNA follows: TGTGCCTGGAGTGCACTCTATGGCTACACCTTC.

The chain carries TRBV9 and TRBJ1-1, with 7 nucleotides matching TRBD1. The CDR3 extends over 15 amino acids. V shed 3 bases, J shed 2 bases, and the junction held 7 bases outside the gene matches. The germline CDR1 and CDR2 sequences are SGDLS and YYNGEE. In DNA form, the CDR3 reads TGTGCCAGCAGCGAGGAGGGGACAGCCAACACTGAAGCTTTCTTT. Its translation is CASSEEGTANTEAFF.

V gene TRBV9 combines with J gene TRBJ1-1; TRBD1 aligns across 7 bases. The CDR3 loop spans 16 amino acids. Germline V CDR1 and CDR2: SGDLS, YYNGEE. V lost 3 bases to trimming and J lost 11 bases; unmatched junction nucleotides: 19. CDR3 sequence: CASSAHMQGDLSRAFF. CDR3 DNA sequence: TGTGCCAGCAGCGCCCACATGCAGGGGGACCTGTCGCGGGCTTTCTTT.

This sequence joins TRBV27 and TRBJ1-2, with 8 bases that match TRBD1. CDR3 size: 15 residues. CDR1 is MNHEY and CDR2 is SMNVEV in the germline V gene (reference sequence). After removal of 5 bases from V and 4 bases from J, the junction contained 9 bases not matched to a gene. Written as DNA, the CDR3 is TGTGCCAGCAGTATGGACAGGGCTTTCTCCTATGGCTACACCTTC. This sequence encodes CASSMDRAFSYGYTF.

The chain carries TRBV9 and TRBJ1-1; D is undetermined. The germline V and J ends were trimmed by 4 bases and 0 bases, with 13 bases remaining between them. There are 15 residues in the CDR3. The germline gives CDR1 SGDLS, CDR2 YYNGEE. The CDR3 loop is CASSPRLNLNTEAFF. CDR3 sequence (DNA): TGTGCCAGCAGCCCTAGACTGAATCTGAACACTGAAGCTTTCTTT. The full variable domain, completed using reference TRBV9 and TRBJ1-1, is DSGVTQTPKHLITATGQRVTLRCSPRSGDLSVYWYQQSLDQGLQFLIQYYNGEERAKGNILERFSAQQFPDLHSELNLSSLELGDSALYFCASSPRLNLNTEAFFGQGTRLTVV.

This clone was detected only a few times. V and J are TRBV18 and TRBJ1-5, with D possibly being TRBD1 (6 bases). V was clipped by 3 bases and J by 3 bases, with 15 bases between them. From germline, CDR1 is KGHSH and CDR2 LQKENI. This CDR3 has 16 residues. CDR3 protein: CASSPFQNRDNQPQHF. CDR3 DNA sequence: TGTGCCAGCTCACCTTTCCAAAACAGGGACAATCAGCCCCAGCATTTT.

J is TRBJ2-5 and V is TRBV28; tentatively, D is TRBD2 (6 bases). V was shortened by 10 bases and J by 2 bases, with 17 bases between the two germline ends. The germline CDR1 and CDR2 sequences are MDHEN and SYDVKM. This CDR3 has 14 residues. The CDR3 loop is CATGGWQSQETQYF. In DNA, the CDR3 is TGTGCCACTGGAGGGTGGCAGTCGCAAGAGACCCAGTACTTC.

The chain links TRBV19 to TRBJ2-3, with 8 bases matching TRBD2. This CDR3 spans 13 amino acids. V dropped 4 bases and J dropped 6; count of bases not matched to a gene: 3. The germline V gene encodes CDR1 LNHDA and CDR2 SQIVND (reference sequence). The CDR3 spells CASSRGLDDTQYF. DNA of the CDR3: TGTGCCAGTAGTAGGGGACTAGATGATACGCAGTATTTT.

The chain employs TRBV9 and TRBJ2-1; TRBD2 agrees at 8 bases. The germline V gene encodes CDR1 SGDLS and CDR2 YYNGEE. The V gene end was trimmed by 4 bases and the J gene end by 4 bases; junction bases not matched to a gene: 1. This CDR3 region has 13 residues. The CDR3 here is CASSSGGYNEQFF. The CDR3 coding sequence is TGTGCCAGCAGCAGCGGGGGATACAATGAGCAGTTCTTC.

The chain employs TRBV2 and TRBJ1-1; the D gene is possibly TRBD1 (5 bases). The CDR3 has 13 residues. CDR1 and CDR2 from the germline V gene are SNHLY and FYNNEI. The V end lost 7 bases, the J end lost 0 bases, and 9 bases lay between the germline ends. CDR3 sequence reads: CASTTEMNTEAFF. CDR3 DNA sequence: TGTGCCAGCACGACAGAAATGAACACTGAAGCTTTCTTT.

The chain joins TRBV18 to TRBJ1-5; 7 nucleotides agree with TRBD1. The CDR3 has 14 residues. After removal of 3 bases from V and 4 bases from J, the junction contained 3 bases not matched to a gene. Germline-derived CDR1 and CDR2 are KGHSH and LQKENI. CDR3 DNA: TGTGCCAGCTCACCGGGACAGATAAATCAGCCCCAGCATTTT. Its protein is CASSPGQINQPQHF.

The chain joins TRBV7-9 to TRBJ1-3; D gene uncertain. Trimming pared 5 bases from V and 0 bases from J, leaving 14 bases between. Germline values: CDR1 SEHNR, CDR2 FQNEAQ (reference sequence). The CDR3 is 16 amino acids. The CDR3 sequence: CASSTKSSDSGNTIYF. CDR3 DNA sequence: TGTGCCAGCAGCACCAAATCGTCAGACTCTGGAAACACCATATATTTT. Combining the CDR3 with reference TRBV7-9 and TRBJ1-3 gives the whole variable domain DTGVSQNPRHKITKRGQNVTFRCDPISEHNRLYWYRQTLGQGPEFLTYFQNEAQLEKSRLLSDRFSAERPKGSFSTLEIQRTEQGDSAMYLCASSTKSSDSGNTIYFGEGSWLTVV.

The CDR3: CASTKAPGTPLSGFF. The CDR3 DNA follows: TGTGCCAGCACCAAAGCCCCCGGGACTCCTTTGTCTGGGTTCTTC. J is TRBJ2-1 and V is TRBV28, with D possibly being TRBD2 (6 bases). This CDR3 comprises 15 residues. Germline V gives CDR1 MDHEN, CDR2 SYDVKM. V was trimmed by 7 bases and J by 15 bases, leaving 28 bases between them.

V usage is TRBV28 and J usage is TRBJ1-4, with D possibly matching TRBD1 (6 bases). V lost 2 bases, J lost 7 bases, and 20 bases lay in between. In germline, CDR1 is MDHEN, CDR2 SYDVKM. The CDR3 consists of 17 residues. The CDR3 DNA reads TGTGCCAGCAGTTTAGGTCGGGGGGCGCCCGGCCGTGAAAAACTGTTTTTT. Protein sequence: CASSLGRGAPGREKLFF.

V usage is TRBV27 and J usage is TRBJ2-1, with D unresolved. Germline values: CDR1 MNHEY, CDR2 SMNVEV (reference sequence). Trimming removed 4 bases at V and 7 bases at J, with 8 bases between. There are 12 residues in the CDR3. CDR3 sequence reads: CASSSRRNEQFF. The CDR3 bases are TGTGCCAGCAGTTCTCGGAGAAATGAGCAGTTCTTC.

The chain couples TRBV28 to TRBJ1-1; no definite D call. The germline gives CDR1 MDHEN, CDR2 SYDVKM. There are 13 residues in the CDR3. The V and J ends lost 5 bases and 5 bases respectively, with 12 bases between them. The CDR3 reads CASSPEVRTEAFF. CDR3 sequence (DNA): TGTGCCAGCAGTCCGGAGGTAAGGACTGAAGCTTTCTTT. The variable domain in full, with the rest retrieved from reference TRBV28 and TRBJ1-1, is DVKVTQSSRYLVKRTGEKVFLECVQDMDHENMFWYRQDPGLGLRLIYFSYDVKMKEKGDIPEGYSVSREKKERFSLILESASTNQTSMYLCASSPEVRTEAFFGQGTRLTVV.

This clone was picked up one time. The rearrangement links TRBV28 to TRBJ2-7, with 7 bases that match TRBD2. The CDR3 loop spans 18 amino acids. J was trimmed by 6 bases and V by 1 base; bases with no gene match: 18. Germline-derived CDR1 and CDR2 are MDHEN and SYDVKM. CDR3 sequence reads: CASSLYRGRASIIGEQYF. The CDR3 region has the DNA TGTGCCAGCAGTTTATACCGAGGGAGGGCGAGTATTATAGGCGAGCAGTACTTC.

The rearrangement uses TRBV5-1 and TRBJ1-5; tentatively, D is TRBD1 (6 bases). Per germline, CDR1 SGHRS and CDR2 YFSETQ. The V end lost 1 base, the J end lost 5 bases, and 10 bases lay between the germline ends. The CDR3 consists of 14 residues. In nucleotides, the CDR3 is TGCGCCAGCAGCTTGAGGGGGGGGGATCAGCCCCAGCATTTT. This translates into CASSLRGGDQPQHF.

Only one count was recorded for this clone. The J gene is TRBJ1-2, the V gene TRBV30; D uncertain. V was trimmed by 7 bases and J by 6 bases, leaving 12 bases between them. CDR3 length: 11 residues. Germline assignment: CDR1 GTSNPN and CDR2 SVGIG (reference sequence). CDR3 region: CASIIGDGYTF. The DNA of the CDR3 is TGTGCCTCTATTATCGGGGATGGCTACACCTTC.

CDR3 residues: CASSYRTSDTGELFF. The CDR3, as DNA: TGCGCCAGCAGTTACAGGACTAGCGACACCGGGGAGCTGTTTTTT. This chain uses TRBV5-1 with TRBJ2-2; TRBD2 aligns across 9 bases. J gave up 3 bases and V 5 bases, and 5 bases lay outside the gene matches. The CDR3 covers 15 residues. Germline lookup yields CDR1 SGHRS and CDR2 YFSETQ. The full variable domain, rest sourced from reference TRBV5-1 and TRBJ2-2, is KAGVTQTPRYLIKTRGQQVTLSCSPISGHRSVSWYQQTPGQGLQFLFEYFSETQRNKGNFPGRFSGRQFSNSRSEMNVSTLELGDSALYLCASSYRTSDTGELFFGEGSRLTVL.

The chain is built from TRBV2 and TRBJ1-1, with TRBD1 as a possible D gene (5 bases). Germline values: CDR1 SNHLY, CDR2 FYNNEI. V was trimmed by 7 bases and J by 11 bases, leaving 20 bases between them. The CDR3 has 13 amino acids. CDR3 loop: CASIRDLRGYAFF. CDR3 bases: TGTGCCAGCATAAGGGATTTAAGGGGCTACGCTTTCTTT.

This clone was recorded only once. The V gene is TRBV27, the J gene TRBJ2-3; TRBD2 is a possible D gene (7 bases). The length of the CDR3 is 13 residues. Trimming shortened V by 6 bases and J by 6 bases, and 13 bases separated the two germline ends. Germline loops: CDR1 MNHEY, CDR2 SMNVEV (reference sequence). CDR3 loop: CASRDGGRDTQYF. The CDR3 DNA is TGTGCCAGCAGAGACGGGGGGCGGGATACGCAGTATTTT.

The CDR3 DNA reads as TGCGCCAGCAGCGCCGATCCGGGACAGGGAAACACCATATATTTT. It yields the protein CASSADPGQGNTIYF. V and J are TRBV5-1 and TRBJ1-3, with 7 bases matching TRBD1. The CDR3 totals 15 residues. The germline CDR1 and CDR2 sequences are SGHRS and YFSETQ. With V trimmed by 4 bases and J by 4 bases, 8 bases remained unmatched. The entire variable domain, with the rest obtained from reference TRBV5-1 and TRBJ1-3, is as follows: KAGVTQTPRYLIKTRGQQVTLSCSPISGHRSVSWYQQTPGQGLQFLFEYFSETQRNKGNFPGRFSGRQFSNSRSEMNVSTLELGDSALYLCASSADPGQGNTIYFGEGSWLTVV.

J is TRBJ2-6 and V is TRBV7-3; TRBD2 is a possible D gene (7 bases). CDR3 length equals 17 residues. The germline gives CDR1 SGHTA, CDR2 FQGTGA. Trimming shortened V by 2 bases and J by 3 bases, and 14 bases separated the two germline ends. In DNA, the CDR3 is TGTGCCAGCAGCTTAGACGGAGGGGGGGGTGGGGCCAACGTCCTGACTTTC. It is translated as CASSLDGGGGGANVLTF.

V is TRBV5-1 and J is TRBJ2-7; D ambiguous. Trimming cost V 0 bases and J 6 bases, with 10 bases left between them. The germline V gene has CDR1 SGHRS and CDR2 YFSETQ. CDR3 size: 13 residues. The CDR3 here is CASSLDNPGEQYF. CDR3 bases: TGCGCCAGCAGCTTGGACAACCCGGGCGAGCAGTACTTC.

The genes are TRBV19 and TRBJ2-5, with 8 bases aligning to TRBD2. Germline V lookup: CDR1 LNHDA, CDR2 SQIVND (reference sequence). The CDR3 loop spans 16 amino acids. With V trimmed by 7 bases and J by 1 base, 11 bases remained unmatched. The CDR3 loop is CASTLGGAAAQETQYF. CDR3 nucleotides: TGTGCCAGTACCCTCGGGGGGGCAGCGGCCCAAGAGACCCAGTACTTC.

The chain employs TRBV7-3 and TRBJ2-1; TRBD1 matches 8 bases. In germline, CDR1 is SGHTA, CDR2 FQGTGA. The CDR3 contains 15 residues. V lost 1 base, J lost 9 bases, and 8 bases stayed unmatched. The CDR3 reads CASSLIATGDGEQFF. The CDR3 DNA is TGTGCCAGCAGCTTAATAGCGACAGGGGACGGTGAGCAGTTCTTC. Variable domain in full (rest from reference TRBV7-3 and TRBJ2-1): GAGVSQTPSNKVTEKGKYVELRCDPISGHTALYWYRQSLGQGPEFLIYFQGTGAADDSGLPNDRFFAVRPEGSVSTLKIQRTERGDSAVYLCASSLIATGDGEQFFGPGTRLTVL.

The chain links TRBV2 to TRBJ1-6; D is possibly TRBD1 (6 bases). Germline lookup yields CDR1 SNHLY and CDR2 FYNNEI. CDR3 length: 13 amino acids. Deletions cut 3 bases from V and 10 bases from J, with 10 bases between. CDR3 loop: CASSDGGGSPLHF. CDR3 bases: TGTGCCAGCAGTGATGGTGGGGGCTCACCCCTCCACTTT.